This T cell receptor beta chain emerged from a study of cytomegalovirus exposure and HLA in healthy donors. Broader study findings: The study recorded around 160 TCR beta chains that were cytomegalovirus-associated. The likely origin of a cluster of highly shared sequence variants was a sequencing artifact. There were several of the most significant clusters that appeared linked to common viral pathogens in a later analysis.

Amplification used 60 Vbeta primers and 13 Jbeta primers. This table comes from immunoSEQ multiplex PCR, and its TCRdb copy is limited to in-frame clones, with some not included. The table has under 100,000 clones, about three quarters seen once. Comment on this clone: The antigen remains unidentified.

Germline V gene data show CDR1 as MDHEN and CDR2 as SYDVKM. Trimming stripped 5 bases from V and 1 base from J, with 13 bases between. This CDR3 has 15 amino acids. The chain links TRBV28 to TRBJ2-3, with unresolved D. The clonotype was recovered from a woman between 45 and 60 years old in good health and CMV-seropositive. Sequencing input: PBMCs. The CDR3 spells CASSETGSGTDTQYF. The CDR3 DNA reads TGTGCCAGCAGTGAAACCGGGTCAGGCACAGATACGCAGTATTTT.